The source of this T cell receptor (beta chain) is a study of human T cells and chemical hapten exposure (TCRdb year 2021). Describing the broader study: The libraries were sequenced as a pool, and the TCR yield per sample differed mostly because of small variations in library volumes within the pool. Peripheral blood TCR repertoire changes were tracked in vivo in alopecia patients during primary and secondary sensitization to the hapten diphenylcyclopropenone (DPC). For every blood RNA sample, sequencing covered both the TCR alpha and TCR beta chains.

Points on this clonotype: Its specific antigen is unknown. Base qualities are not at hand, and no much larger clone is one base apart.

In light of the paper, this sample's time point label describes: healthy volunteer bleed at 2 weeks. Total RNA was extracted from unfractionated whole blood collected in Tempus Blood RNA tubes. Five healthy volunteers acted as controls for TCR sequencing and had blood drawn at day 0, 2 weeks and 6 weeks. What the research found in general, with its limitations: DPC sensitization did not change how many TCRs were above 1 in 1000 frequency, and no evidence was found of alterations in global repertoire structure. After repeated subsampling, the strength of the expansion versus patch-test correlation and the threshold at which it became significant changed.

Library creation used RACE. The sample was run on a NextSeq 500. During library preparation, unique molecular identifiers were attached to individual cDNA molecules so that TCRs could be counted quantitatively and reproducibly. The authors' analysis ran thus. A median of approximately 100,000 TCRs per sample was observed, with a range of 23,224 to 690,600. The Decombinator software suite was used to annotate the V, J and CDR3 of the TCR reads. For PS versus PT1 abundance plots, all samples were subsampled to the same number of TCRs (28,000). TCRs were defined as expanded if absent before sensitization and observed at least eight times at the 2-week time point. TCRdb reworked the public reads: Q25 trimming with fastp, MiXCR clone assembly, productive beta chains retained. Rows are combined by CDR3 protein, so each entry shows the most common genes and DNA. TCRdb, not the original authors, processed these V and J calls. Across this sample there are over 100,000 distinct CDR3 sequences, with more than 7.5% seen only once. The ten biggest clones cover 1.5% to 2% of the sample.

Inclusive of the bounding cysteine and phenylalanine, the CDR3 is 14 residues long. CDR3 DNA only is kept here, 42 bases in frame from base 1. The V end loses 3 bases and the J end loses 4 bases, and a stretch of 13 bases separates them. Recombination joined TRBV12-3 or TRBV12-4 with TRBJ2-7; tentative D gene TRBD2, with 5 bases matching. This TCR was recovered from a male donor in good health. Some clones in this sample may be carry-over from other donors' samples. The sequenced material came from whole blood. The sequence in DNA is TGTGCCAGCAGTTTTTCCCCCCCGGGGTACGAGCAGTACTTC. Its protein reads: CASSFSPPGYEQYF.